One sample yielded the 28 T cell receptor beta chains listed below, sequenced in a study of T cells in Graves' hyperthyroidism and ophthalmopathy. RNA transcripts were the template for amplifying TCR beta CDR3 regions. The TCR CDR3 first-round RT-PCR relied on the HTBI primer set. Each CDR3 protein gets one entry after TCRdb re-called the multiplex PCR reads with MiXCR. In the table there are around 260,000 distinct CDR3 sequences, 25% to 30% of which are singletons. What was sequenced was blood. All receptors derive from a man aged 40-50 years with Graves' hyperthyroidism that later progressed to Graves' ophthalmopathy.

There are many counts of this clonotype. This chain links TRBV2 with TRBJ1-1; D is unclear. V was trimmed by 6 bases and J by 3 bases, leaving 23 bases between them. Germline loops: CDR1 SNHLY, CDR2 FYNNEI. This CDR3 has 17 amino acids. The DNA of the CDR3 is TGTGCCAGCAGCCACGCCGCGGCGGAGGGTTGGGACACTGAAGCTTTCTTT. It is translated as CASSHAAAEGWDTEAFF.

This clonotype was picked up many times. The CDR3 loop reads CASSVLAQSSYEQYF. The CDR3 DNA reads TGTGCCAGTAGTGTTCTAGCACAGAGCTCCTACGAGCAGTACTTC. The V gene is TRBV19, the J gene TRBJ2-7, with D possibly matching TRBD2 (5 bases). Trimming took 5 bases from V and 0 from J, leaving 14 bases between them. The germline gives CDR1 LNHDA, CDR2 SQIVND (reference sequence). The CDR3 has 15 residues.

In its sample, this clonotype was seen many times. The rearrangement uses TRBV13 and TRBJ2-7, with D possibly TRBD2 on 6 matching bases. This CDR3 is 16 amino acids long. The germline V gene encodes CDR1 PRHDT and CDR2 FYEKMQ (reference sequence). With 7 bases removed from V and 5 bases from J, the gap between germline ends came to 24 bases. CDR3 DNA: TGTGCCAGCAAACCGAGGGGCGCGGGATCCGGGAACGAGCAGTACTTC. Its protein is CASKPRGAGSGNEQYF.

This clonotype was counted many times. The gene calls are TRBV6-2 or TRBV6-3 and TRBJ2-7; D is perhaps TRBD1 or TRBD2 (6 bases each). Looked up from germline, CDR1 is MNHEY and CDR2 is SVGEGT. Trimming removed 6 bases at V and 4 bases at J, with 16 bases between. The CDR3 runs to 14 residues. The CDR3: CASRTEGGNYEQYF. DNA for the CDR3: TGTGCCAGCAGGACGGAGGGGGGAAATTACGAGCAGTACTTC.

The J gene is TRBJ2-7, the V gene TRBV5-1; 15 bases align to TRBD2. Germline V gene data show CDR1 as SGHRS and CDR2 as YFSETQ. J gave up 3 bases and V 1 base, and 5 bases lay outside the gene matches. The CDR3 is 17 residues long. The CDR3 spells CASSLPGGLAGGYEQYF. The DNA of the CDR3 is TGCGCCAGCAGCTTGCCTGGGGGACTAGCGGGAGGCTACGAGCAGTACTTC.

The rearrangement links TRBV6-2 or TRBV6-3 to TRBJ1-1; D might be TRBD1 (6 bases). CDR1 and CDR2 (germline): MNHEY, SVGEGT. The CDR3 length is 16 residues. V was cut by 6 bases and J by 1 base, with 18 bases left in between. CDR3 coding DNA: TGTGCCAGCAGCGAGATCCTCGGGACACAGAACACTGAAGCTTTCTTT. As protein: CASSEILGTQNTEAFF.

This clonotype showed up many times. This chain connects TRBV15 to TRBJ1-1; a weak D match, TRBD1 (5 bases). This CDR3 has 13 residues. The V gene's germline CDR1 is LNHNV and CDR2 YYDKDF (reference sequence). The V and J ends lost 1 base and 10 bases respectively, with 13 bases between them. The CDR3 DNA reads TGTGCCACCAGCAGAGGGGCCAGGGAGGCAGCTTTCTTT. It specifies CATSRGAREAAFF.

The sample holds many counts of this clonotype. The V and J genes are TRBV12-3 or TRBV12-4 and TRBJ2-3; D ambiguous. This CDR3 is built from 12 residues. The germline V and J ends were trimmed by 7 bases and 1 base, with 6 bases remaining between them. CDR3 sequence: CASTIGTDTQYF. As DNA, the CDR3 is TGTGCCAGCACCATTGGCACAGATACGCAGTATTTT.

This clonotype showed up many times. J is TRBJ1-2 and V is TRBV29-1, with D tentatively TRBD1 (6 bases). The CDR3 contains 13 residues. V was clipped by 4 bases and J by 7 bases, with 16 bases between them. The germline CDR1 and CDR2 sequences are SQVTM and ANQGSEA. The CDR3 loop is CSVGLNRESGYTF. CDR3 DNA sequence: TGCAGCGTTGGGCTGAACAGGGAGTCTGGCTACACCTTC.

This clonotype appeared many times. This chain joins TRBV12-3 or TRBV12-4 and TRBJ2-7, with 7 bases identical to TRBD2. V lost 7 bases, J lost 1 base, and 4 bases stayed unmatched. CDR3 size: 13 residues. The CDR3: CASTLGLSYEQYF. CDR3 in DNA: TGTGCCAGCACCCTGGGACTATCCTACGAGCAGTACTTC.

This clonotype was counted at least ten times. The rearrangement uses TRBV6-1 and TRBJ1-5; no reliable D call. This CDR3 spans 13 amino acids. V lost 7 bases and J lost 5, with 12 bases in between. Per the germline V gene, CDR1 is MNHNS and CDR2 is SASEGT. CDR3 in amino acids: CASTRTDYQPQHF. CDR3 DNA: TGTGCCAGCACCCGGACGGATTATCAGCCCCAGCATTTT.

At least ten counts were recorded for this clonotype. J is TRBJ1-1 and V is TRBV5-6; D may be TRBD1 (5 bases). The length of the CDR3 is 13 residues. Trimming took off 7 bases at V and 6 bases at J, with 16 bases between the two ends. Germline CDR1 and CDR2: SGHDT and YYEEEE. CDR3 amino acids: CASWDRGWAEAFF. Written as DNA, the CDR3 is TGTGCCAGCTGGGACCGGGGATGGGCTGAAGCTTTCTTT.

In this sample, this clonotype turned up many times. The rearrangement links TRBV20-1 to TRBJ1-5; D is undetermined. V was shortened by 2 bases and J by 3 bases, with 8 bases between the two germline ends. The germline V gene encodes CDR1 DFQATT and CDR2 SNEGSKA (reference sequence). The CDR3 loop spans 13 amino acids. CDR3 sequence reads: CSARSTLNQPQHF. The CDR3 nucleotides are TGCAGTGCTAGAAGCACTCTCAATCAGCCCCAGCATTTT.

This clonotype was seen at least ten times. The CDR3 is CATSDLLGRGYTF. The CDR3 DNA is TGTGCCACCAGTGATTTGCTGGGCCGCGGCTACACCTTC. The gene calls are TRBV24-1 and TRBJ1-2; D is ambiguous. Between the trimmed V and J ends, which lost 0 bases and 8 bases, there was a span of 9 bases. CDR1 is KGHDR and CDR2 is SFDVKD in the germline V gene. The CDR3 has 13 residues.

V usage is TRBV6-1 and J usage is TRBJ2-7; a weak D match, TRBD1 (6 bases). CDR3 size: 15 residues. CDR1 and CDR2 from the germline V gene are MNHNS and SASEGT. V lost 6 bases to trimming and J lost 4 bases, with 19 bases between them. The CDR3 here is CASSVWTEVGYEQYF. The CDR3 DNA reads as TGTGCCAGCAGCGTATGGACAGAGGTGGGGTACGAGCAGTACTTC.

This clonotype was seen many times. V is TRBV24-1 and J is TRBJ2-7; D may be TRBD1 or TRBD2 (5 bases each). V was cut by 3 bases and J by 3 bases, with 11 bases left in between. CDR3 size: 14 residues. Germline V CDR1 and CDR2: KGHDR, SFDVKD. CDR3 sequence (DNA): TGTGCCACCAGTGATATCCGGGACGGCTACGAGCAGTACTTC. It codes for CATSDIRDGYEQYF.

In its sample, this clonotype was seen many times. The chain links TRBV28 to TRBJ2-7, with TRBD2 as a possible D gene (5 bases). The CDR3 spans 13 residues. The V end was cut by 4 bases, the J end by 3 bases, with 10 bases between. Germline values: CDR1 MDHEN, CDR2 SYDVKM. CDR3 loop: CASSYQRNYEQYF. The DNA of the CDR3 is TGTGCCAGCAGTTACCAGCGGAACTACGAGCAGTACTTC. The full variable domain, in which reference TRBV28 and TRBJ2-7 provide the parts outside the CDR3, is DVKVTQSSRYLVKRTGEKVFLECVQDMDHENMFWYRQDPGLGLRLIYFSYDVKMKEKGDIPEGYSVSREKKERFSLILESASTNQTSMYLCASSYQRNYEQYFGPGTRLTVT.

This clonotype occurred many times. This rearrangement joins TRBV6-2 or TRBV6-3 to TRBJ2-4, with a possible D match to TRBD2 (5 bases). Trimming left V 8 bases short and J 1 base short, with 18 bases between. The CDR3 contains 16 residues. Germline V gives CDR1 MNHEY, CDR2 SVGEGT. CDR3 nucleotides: TGTGCCAGCTCCGACCCCGGGGAAGGGGCCAAAAACATTCAGTACTTC. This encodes CASSDPGEGAKNIQYF.

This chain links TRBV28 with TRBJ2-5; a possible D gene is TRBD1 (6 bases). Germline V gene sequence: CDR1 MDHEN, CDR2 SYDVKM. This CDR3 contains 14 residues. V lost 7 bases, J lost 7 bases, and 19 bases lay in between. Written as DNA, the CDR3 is TGTGCCAGCATCCTGAACAGGGCCCCAGGGACCCAGTACTTC. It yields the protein CASILNRAPGTQYF.

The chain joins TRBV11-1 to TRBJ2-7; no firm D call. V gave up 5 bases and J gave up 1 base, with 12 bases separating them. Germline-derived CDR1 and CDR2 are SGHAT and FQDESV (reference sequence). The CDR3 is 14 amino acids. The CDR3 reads CASSRHPESYEQYF. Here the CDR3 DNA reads TGTGCCAGCAGCCGCCACCCGGAATCCTACGAGCAGTACTTC.

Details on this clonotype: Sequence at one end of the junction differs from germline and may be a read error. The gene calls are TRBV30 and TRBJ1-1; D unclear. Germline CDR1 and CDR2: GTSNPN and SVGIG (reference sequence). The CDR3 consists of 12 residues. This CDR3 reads CAWRRANTEAFF. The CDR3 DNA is TGTGCCTGGAGGAGGGCGAACACTGAGGCTTTCTTT.

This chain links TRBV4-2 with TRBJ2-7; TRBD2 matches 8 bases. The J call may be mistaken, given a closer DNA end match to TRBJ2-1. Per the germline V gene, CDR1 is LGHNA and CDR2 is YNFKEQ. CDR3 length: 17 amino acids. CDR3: CASSHAALAEGSYEQFF. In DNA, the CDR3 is TGTGCCAGCAGCCACGCAGCACTAGCGGAGGGCTCCTACGAGCAGTTCTTC.

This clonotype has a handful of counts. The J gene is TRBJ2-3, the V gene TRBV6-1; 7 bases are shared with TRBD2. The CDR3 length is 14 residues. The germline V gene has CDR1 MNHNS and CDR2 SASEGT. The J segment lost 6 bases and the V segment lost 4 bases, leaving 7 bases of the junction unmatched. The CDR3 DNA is TGTGCCAGCAGTGCTGGCGGGAGTTTTGATACGCAGTATTTT. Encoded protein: CASSAGGSFDTQYF.

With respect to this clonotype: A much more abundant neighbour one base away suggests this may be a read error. The chain's CDR3 is CASSQTGWDQPQHF. Written as DNA, the CDR3 is TGTGCCAGCAGCCAGACAGGGTGGGATCAGCCCCAGCATTTT. The chain is built from TRBV5-5 and TRBJ1-5, with TRBD1 matching over 7 bases. Germline CDR1 and CDR2: SGHKS and YYEKEE (reference sequence). After removal of 4 bases from V and 5 bases from J, the junction contained 6 bases not matched to a gene. This CDR3 has 14 residues.

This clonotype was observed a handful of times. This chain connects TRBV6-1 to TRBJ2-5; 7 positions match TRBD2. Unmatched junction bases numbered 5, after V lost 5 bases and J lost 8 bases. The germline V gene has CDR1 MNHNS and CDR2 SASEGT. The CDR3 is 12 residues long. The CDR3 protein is CASSLAGATQYF. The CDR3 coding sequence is TGTGCCAGCAGTTTAGCGGGTGCAACCCAGTACTTC.

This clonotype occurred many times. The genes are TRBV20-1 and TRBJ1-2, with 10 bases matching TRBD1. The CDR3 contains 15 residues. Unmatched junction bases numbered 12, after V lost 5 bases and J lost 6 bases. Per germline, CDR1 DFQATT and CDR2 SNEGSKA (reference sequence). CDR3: CSAEPVRDRGHGYTF. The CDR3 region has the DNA TGCAGTGCTGAACCAGTCCGGGACAGGGGCCATGGCTACACCTTC.

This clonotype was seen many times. The CDR3 here is CASGLEQIEQYF. CDR3 sequence (DNA): TGTGCTAGTGGTTTGGAACAGATCGAGCAGTACTTC. The V call is TRBV12-5, the J call TRBJ2-7; D is undetermined. The CDR3 extends over 12 amino acids. The V gene lost 1 base and the J gene lost 6 bases, with 7 bases spanning the gap. Germline V lookup: CDR1 LGHNT, CDR2 FRNRAP.

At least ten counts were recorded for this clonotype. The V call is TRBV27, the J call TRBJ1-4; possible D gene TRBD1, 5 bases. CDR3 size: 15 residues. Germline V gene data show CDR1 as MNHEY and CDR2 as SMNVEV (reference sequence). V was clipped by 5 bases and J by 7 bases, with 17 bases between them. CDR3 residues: CASSAAERGGEKLFF. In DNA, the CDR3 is TGTGCCAGCAGTGCCGCCGAGAGGGGCGGTGAAAAACTGTTTTTT.